The 29 T cell receptor beta chains reported below all come from one sample, sequenced in a study of blood T cell repertoires in COVID-19 (dated by TCRdb to about 2020). Receptor libraries were prepared by the immunoSEQ multiplex PCR assay. TCRdb retrieved this table from immuneACCESS and kept in-frame rearrangements only. Not all clones are present; in checked studies, unresolved V genes account for under half, and no reason is known for the remainder. The sample contains approximately 350,000 clones, over 70% of them found a single time. The top ten constitute roughly 3% of the sample. Material for sequencing was peripheral blood. These receptors were obtained from a young man with active or convalescent COVID-19.

The CDR3 DNA is TGTGCCAGCTCCTTTCGGGGAGGCAGCAATCAGCCCCAGCATTTT. This sequence encodes CASSFRGGSNQPQHF. The chain is built from TRBV18 and TRBJ1-5; D remains unclear. Germline CDR1 reads KGHSH; CDR2 reads LQKENI. Trimming pared 6 bases from V and 1 base from J, leaving 13 bases between. The CDR3 extends over 15 amino acids. The whole variable domain, remainder taken from reference TRBV18 and TRBJ1-5, is NAGVMQNPRHLVRRRGQEARLRCSPMKGHSHVYWYRQLPEEGLKFMVYLQKENIIDESGMPKERFSAEFPKEGPSILRIQQVVRGDSAAYFCASSFRGGSNQPQHFGDGTRLSIL.

The V and J genes are TRBV7-6 and TRBJ1-2; D call uncertain. V was trimmed by 4 bases and J by 0 bases, leaving 12 bases between them. The CDR3 is made up of 15 amino acids. Germline CDR1 and CDR2: SGHVS and FNYEAQ. In DNA, the CDR3 is TGTGCCAGCAGCTCTCGAGCGGGATCTAACTATGGCTACACCTTC. It encodes CASSSRAGSNYGYTF.

The gene calls are TRBV7-2 and TRBJ2-4; D call uncertain. Germline loops: CDR1 SGHTA, CDR2 FQGNSA. The CDR3 spans 14 residues. Trimming left V 4 bases short and J 8 bases short, with 15 bases between. For the CDR3, the DNA is TGTGCCAGCAGCTCCCCCGTCGGTTTAGACATTCAGTACTTC. As protein: CASSSPVGLDIQYF. Full variable domain (remainder filled in from reference TRBV7-2 and TRBJ2-4): GAGVSQSPSNKVTEKGKDVELRCDPISGHTALYWYRQSLGQGLEFLIYFQGNSAPDKSGLPSDRFSAERTGGSVSTLTIQRTQQEDSAVYLCASSSPVGLDIQYFGAGTRLSVL.

This clone turned up a few times. The chain uses TRBV7-2 and TRBJ2-1; a weak D match, TRBD2 (6 bases). Germline assignment: CDR1 SGHTA and CDR2 FQGNSA. The CDR3 length is 14 residues. Trimming took off 2 bases at V and 7 bases at J, with 12 bases between the two ends. The CDR3 region has the DNA TGTGCCAGCAGCTTAACCGGGGGTCCGAATGAGCAGTTCTTC. Its translation: CASSLTGGPNEQFF.

The chain recombines TRBV6-1 with TRBJ1-6; perhaps TRBD1 as D (5 bases). Per the germline V gene, CDR1 is MNHNS and CDR2 is SASEGT. The length of the CDR3 is 12 residues. V lost 3 bases and J lost 14, with 11 bases in between. CDR3 sequence: CASSDLGGSLHF. The CDR3 DNA sequence: TGTGCCAGCAGTGACCTCGGGGGGTCCCTCCACTTT.

The rearrangement links TRBV9 to TRBJ2-7, with 13 bases matching TRBD2. V was clipped by 4 bases and J by 5 bases; unmatched bases: 15. CDR1 is SGDLS, CDR2 YYNGEE, per germline. This CDR3 spans 18 amino acids. The CDR3 region is CASSPGLAGALKDDEQYF. The CDR3 DNA sequence: TGTGCCAGCAGCCCAGGACTAGCGGGGGCTCTGAAGGACGACGAGCAGTACTTC.

This clone occurred once. V is TRBV2 and J is TRBJ1-1; D gene unclear. The CDR3 spans 14 residues. Germline V lookup: CDR1 SNHLY, CDR2 FYNNEI. V was clipped by 3 bases and J by 4 bases, with 12 bases between them. DNA for the CDR3: TGTGCCAGCAGTGAGGGCCGGGGTGGCACTGAAGCTTTCTTT. Translated: CASSEGRGGTEAFF.

The CDR3 DNA reads TGTGCCAGCAGCGTGGGACTATCAAAGCACAATGAGCAGTTCTTC. Its protein is CASSVGLSKHNEQFF. The chain has TRBV9 and TRBJ2-1; 7 nucleotides agree with TRBD2. Looked up from germline, CDR1 is SGDLS and CDR2 is YYNGEE. This CDR3 region has 15 residues. Trimming removed 2 bases from V and 5 bases from J; junction bases left unmatched: 7.

This clone has a single count. This sequence joins TRBV6-2 or TRBV6-3 and TRBJ2-7; TRBD1 matches at 9 bases. The germline gives CDR1 MNHEY, CDR2 SVGEGT. Unmatched junction bases numbered 4, after V lost 4 bases and J lost 0 bases. The CDR3 length is 15 residues. CDR3 in amino acids: CASSFTGGGSYEQYF. The CDR3 DNA reads as TGTGCCAGCAGTTTTACAGGGGGCGGCTCCTACGAGCAGTACTTC.

The gene calls are TRBV5-4 and TRBJ2-3, with TRBD2 identical over 10 bases. This CDR3 has 16 amino acids. The ends lost 4 bases at V and 2 bases at J; junction bases unmatched: 7. Per the germline V gene, CDR1 is SGHNT and CDR2 is YYREEE (reference sequence). For the CDR3, the DNA is TGTGCCAGCAGCCCTCTAGCGGGGGCCGACACAGATACGCAGTATTTT. Encoded protein: CASSPLAGADTDTQYF.

The chain recombines TRBV27 with TRBJ2-1, with 9 bases identical to TRBD2. V lost 2 bases, J lost 0 bases, and 5 bases stayed unmatched. There are 17 residues in the CDR3. The V gene's germline CDR1 is MNHEY and CDR2 SMNVEV (reference sequence). The CDR3 nucleotides are TGTGCCAGCAGTTTAGGACTAGCGTCTCTCTCCTACAATGAGCAGTTCTTC. This sequence encodes CASSLGLASLSYNEQFF.

This clone was recorded once. The chain carries TRBV3-1 (or the pseudogene TRBV3-2) and TRBJ2-1, with 15 bases lining up with TRBD2. Germline lookup yields CDR1 LGHDT and CDR2 YNNKEL (reference sequence). The V segment lost 3 bases and the J segment 9 bases; nucleotides outside the gene matches: 12. CDR3 size: 18 residues. CDR3 sequence: CASSHKSRTSGRVGEQFF. The DNA of the CDR3 is TGTGCCAGCAGCCATAAATCCAGGACTAGCGGGAGGGTGGGTGAGCAGTTCTTC.

CDR3 coding DNA: TGTGCCAGCAGTGACGGCCTAGCGGACTACGAGCAGTACTTC. Amino acid sequence: CASSDGLADYEQYF. This chain connects TRBV6-1 to TRBJ2-7; TRBD2 matches at 7 bases. The V gene's germline CDR1 is MNHNS and CDR2 SASEGT. The CDR3 extends over 14 amino acids. V trimming: 3 bases; J trimming: 3 bases; junction bases outside the gene matches: 5.

V and J are TRBV10-3 and TRBJ1-3; no reliable D call. The germline V gene encodes CDR1 ENHRY and CDR2 SYGVKD. This CDR3 is 14 amino acids long. Deletions cut 6 bases from V and 3 bases from J, with 12 bases between. CDR3 sequence (DNA): TGTGCCATCAGCGACACCTCAGGTGGAAACACCATATATTTT. Translated, it gives CAISDTSGGNTIYF.

As concerns this clone: Other DNA sequences in this specimen translate into the identical CDR3. The genes are TRBV5-8 and TRBJ1-5; weak D call: TRBD1 (5 bases). With 2 bases removed from V and 7 bases from J, the gap between germline ends came to 7 bases. Germline assignment: CDR1 SGHTS and CDR2 YDEGEE. This CDR3 is built from 12 residues. CDR3 nucleotide sequence: TGTGCCAGCAGCTTAAGGGGACAGCCCCAGCATTTT. Its translation: CASSLRGQPQHF.

The chain employs TRBV15 and TRBJ2-1; a possible D gene is TRBD2 (5 bases). CDR3 length: 13 residues. V lost 8 bases, J lost 4 bases, and 12 bases lay in between. Germline lookup yields CDR1 LNHNV and CDR2 YYDKDF (reference sequence). The CDR3 DNA is TGTGCCACCGCCACGCGAGGGTACAATGAGCAGTTCTTC. This encodes CATATRGYNEQFF.

This clone was detected a few times. The chain employs TRBV30 and TRBJ1-1, with 7 positions matching TRBD1. This CDR3 spans 12 amino acids. V was clipped by 4 bases and J by 3 bases; unmatched bases: 2. Germline-derived CDR1 and CDR2 are GTSNPN and SVGIG (reference sequence). The CDR3 protein is CAWNRGDTEAFF. The CDR3, as DNA: TGTGCCTGGAACAGGGGCGACACTGAAGCTTTCTTT.

This chain uses TRBV29-1 with TRBJ1-1; the match to TRBD1 covers 9 bases. The V gene's germline CDR1 is SQVTM and CDR2 ANQGSEA. Unmatched junction bases numbered 5, after V lost 6 bases and J lost 6 bases. The CDR3 sequence is 12 residues long. This chain's CDR3 is CSVQGALAEAFF. DNA for the CDR3: TGCAGCGTACAGGGGGCTCTGGCTGAAGCTTTCTTT. Looking up the rest from reference TRBV29-1 and TRBJ1-1 gives the full variable domain: SAVISQKPSRDICQRGTSLTIQCQVDSQVTMMFWYRQQPGQSLTLIATANQGSEATYESGFVIDKFPISRPNLTFSTLTVSNMSPEDSSIYLCSVQGALAEAFFGQGTRLTVV.

This clone was picked up a small number of times. Mismatch with germline at one junction end may stem from a read error. The J gene is TRBJ2-7, the V gene TRBV9; weak D call: TRBD1 (6 bases). The CDR3 contains 14 residues. CDR1 is SGDLS, CDR2 YYNGEE, per germline. The CDR3 nucleotides read TGTGCCAGCAACGTAGAGGGACATCACTACGAGCAGTACTTC. Translation gives CASNVEGHHYEQYF.

The CDR3 loop reads CASRTGVSSYNEQFF. The CDR3 DNA reads as TGTGCCAGTAGAACAGGGGTAAGCTCCTACAATGAGCAGTTCTTC. The chain carries TRBV19 and TRBJ2-1, with TRBD1 matching over 7 bases. The CDR3 is 15 amino acids. Germline V gene data show CDR1 as LNHDA and CDR2 as SQIVND (reference sequence). V shed 6 bases, J shed 0 bases, and the junction held 5 bases outside the gene matches.

With regard to this clone: One end of the junction fails to match germline, which may point to a read error. V gene TRBV12-3 or TRBV12-4 combines with J gene TRBJ2-1; TRBD1 aligns across 7 bases. This CDR3 spans 13 amino acids. CDR3 protein: CASSFFVQDRRIF. The CDR3 bases are TGTGCCAGCAGTTTTTTCGTCCAGGACAGGCGGATCTTC.

The chain is built from TRBV6-4 and TRBJ1-3; D may be TRBD1 (5 bases). CDR1 is MRHNA, CDR2 SNTAGT, per germline. The CDR3 is made up of 15 amino acids. V gave up 5 bases and J gave up 15 bases, with 26 bases separating them. The CDR3: CASSRPQGGDRRGYF. DNA of the CDR3: TGTGCCAGCAGTAGACCTCAGGGAGGGGACCGGAGGGGATATTTT.

CDR3 in amino acids: CASSEWLAFSDEQYF. The CDR3 nucleotides are TGTGCCAGCAGTGAATGGCTAGCTTTTAGCGACGAGCAGTACTTC. The chain has TRBV6-1 and TRBJ2-7, with D perhaps TRBD2 (5 bases). This CDR3 spans 15 amino acids. Germline CDR1 is MNHNS and CDR2 is SASEGT. Deletions cut 2 bases from V and 5 bases from J, with 16 bases between.

This sequence joins TRBV14 and TRBJ2-7; 9 nucleotides align to TRBD1. CDR1 and CDR2 (germline): SGHDN, FVKESK. The CDR3 consists of 16 residues. With 0 bases clipped from V and 4 bases from J, the junction kept 7 bases outside the gene matches. The CDR3 spells CASSQEVGQGTYEQYF. DNA for the CDR3: TGTGCCAGCAGCCAAGAAGTGGGACAGGGTACTTACGAGCAGTACTTC.

Only a few counts were recorded for this clone. V is TRBV13 and J is TRBJ1-5, with D tentatively TRBD1 (5 bases). CDR1 PRHDT and CDR2 FYEKMQ come from the germline V gene (reference sequence). CDR3 length: 15 amino acids. V was clipped by 4 bases and J by 9 bases, with 19 bases between them. The CDR3 coding sequence is TGTGCCAGCAGCTCTAGAGGAGACAGCGCGGCGCCCCAGCATTTT. Its translation is CASSSRGDSAAPQHF.

The V call is TRBV3-1 (or the pseudogene TRBV3-2), the J call TRBJ2-7; D may be TRBD1 (6 bases). The CDR3 covers 14 residues. Germline CDR1 and CDR2: LGHDT and YNNKEL (reference sequence). V shed 5 bases and J shed 2 bases, with 13 bases lying between them. The CDR3 DNA sequence: TGTGCCAGCAGCTTATGGGACATTGCCTACGAGCAGTACTTC. It translates to CASSLWDIAYEQYF.

The rearrangement joins TRBV7-8 to TRBJ2-3; 12 bases align to TRBD2. Germline CDR1 is SGHVS and CDR2 is FQNEAQ. The CDR3 covers 18 residues. V lost 1 base to trimming and J lost 3 bases; unmatched junction nucleotides: 8. The CDR3 DNA is TGTGCCAGCAGCTTAGGGCTAGCGGGAGGGTCCGAAACAGATACGCAGTATTTT. It translates to CASSLGLAGGSETDTQYF. Variable domain in full (rest from reference TRBV7-8 and TRBJ2-3): GAGVSQSPRYKVAKRGQDVALRCDPISGHVSLFWYQQALGQGPEFLTYFQNEAQLDKSGLPSDRFFAERPEGSVSTLKIQRTQQEDSAVYLCASSLGLAGGSETDTQYFGPGTRLTVL.

This rearrangement joins TRBV4-1 to TRBJ1-4; D unclear. Germline V gene lookup returns CDR1 MGHRA and CDR2 YSYEKL. Trimming shortened V by 1 base and J by 7 bases, and 13 bases separated the two germline ends. The CDR3 runs to 15 residues. The CDR3 protein is CASSQGGSGGEKLFF. The CDR3 nucleotides read TGCGCCAGCAGCCAAGGTGGTTCCGGAGGTGAAAAACTGTTTTTT.

The V and J genes are TRBV7-9 and TRBJ2-7; TRBD1 agrees at 9 bases. This CDR3 contains 15 residues. With V trimmed by 3 bases and J by 3 bases, 6 bases remained unmatched. Germline CDR1 and CDR2: SEHNR and FQNEAQ (reference sequence). This CDR3 reads CASSFLGTGFYEQYF. As DNA, the CDR3 is TGTGCCAGCAGCTTCCTTGGGACAGGGTTCTACGAGCAGTACTTC.